This TCR beta chain came from a study of PD-1 blockade in classical Hodgkin lymphoma. Turning to this clone: The antigen is unknown.

Findings and caveats of the study: Patients who began taking nivolumab under 1 year after ASCT were left out. At baseline, newly diagnosed patients reportedly showed less TCR diversity than healthy donors. Patients who responded completely had about the same baseline diversity as newly diagnosed patients.

Sequencing was performed with immunoSEQ multiplex PCR; in TCRdb, only in-frame clones are kept and a portion is missing. The sample lists 25,000 to 35,000 clones; roughly 71% were seen once. This CDR3 spans 15 amino acids. The germline CDR1 and CDR2 sequences are MNHNS and SASEGT. The V end lost 2 bases, the J end lost 4 bases, and 11 bases lay between the germline ends. Patients all relapsed after autologous stem cell transplantation, and there was variation in brentuximab vedotin exposure. The sample here was peripheral blood mononuclear cells (PBMCs), taken before the second cycle of nivolumab. The receptor's source is a human donor with classical Hodgkin lymphoma. The chain links TRBV6-1 to TRBJ1-4; the D is unclear. This CDR3 is CASSESGRFNEKLFF. For the CDR3, the DNA is TGTGCCAGCAGTGAATCCGGGAGATTTAATGAAAAACTGTTTTTT.